Below are 2 T cell receptor beta chains sequenced from a single sample in a study of cytomegalovirus exposure and HLA in healthy donors. Vbeta (60) and Jbeta (13) primers were used in the PCR. Sequenced by immunoSEQ multiplex PCR; TCRdb stores in-frame clones only, minus some. In the table there are 120,000 to 150,000 clones, approximately 71% of which are singletons. Sequenced input: PBMCs. The receptors derive from a woman aged 45-65 years in good health and CMV-seronegative.

Points on this clone: The CDR3 end shows no conserved phenylalanine or tryptophan, and so a read error is likely. The chain has TRBV4-3 and TRBJ2-7; the match to TRBD1 covers 7 bases. The CDR3 sequence is 17 residues long. V was clipped by 1 base and J by 6 bases; unmatched bases: 15. CDR1 is LGHNA, CDR2 YSLEER, per germline. CDR3 loop: CASSQASSDRVKGEQYL. CDR3 nucleotide sequence: TGCGCCAGCAGCCAAGCTTCCTCCGACAGGGTAAAAGGCGAGCAGTACCTC.

Regarding this clone: The identical CDR3 is also encoded by other nucleotide sequences in the sample. The chain is built from TRBV11-2 and TRBJ2-5; 12 positions match TRBD2. The V gene's germline CDR1 is SGHAT and CDR2 FQNNGV. CDR3 size: 16 residues. The V and J ends lost 3 bases and 2 bases, in that order; junction bases with no gene match: 4. The CDR3 region is CASSLGLAGGQETQYF. In nucleotides, the CDR3 is TGTGCCAGCAGCTTGGGGCTAGCGGGGGGGCAAGAGACCCAGTACTTC. The full variable domain, its missing parts supplied by reference TRBV11-2 and TRBJ2-5, is EAGVAQSPRYKIIEKRQSVAFWCNPISGHATLYWYQQILGQGPKLLIQFQNNGVVDDSQLPKDRFSAERLKGVDSTLKIQPAKLEDSAVYLCASSLGLAGGQETQYFGPGTRLLVL.